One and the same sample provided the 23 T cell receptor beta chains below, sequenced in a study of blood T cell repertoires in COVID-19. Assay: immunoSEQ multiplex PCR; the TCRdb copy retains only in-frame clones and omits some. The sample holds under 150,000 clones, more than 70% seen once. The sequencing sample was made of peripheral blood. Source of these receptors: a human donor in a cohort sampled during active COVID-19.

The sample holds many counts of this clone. CDR3: CASSPLGGSDNEQFF. CDR3 sequence (DNA): TGTGCCAGCAGCCCGCTTGGCGGTTCGGACAATGAGCAGTTCTTC. V is TRBV7-3 and J is TRBJ2-1, with D unclear. The CDR3 extends over 15 amino acids. Trimming took 5 bases from V and 5 from J, leaving 16 bases between them. The germline CDR1 and CDR2 sequences are SGHTA and FQGTGA.

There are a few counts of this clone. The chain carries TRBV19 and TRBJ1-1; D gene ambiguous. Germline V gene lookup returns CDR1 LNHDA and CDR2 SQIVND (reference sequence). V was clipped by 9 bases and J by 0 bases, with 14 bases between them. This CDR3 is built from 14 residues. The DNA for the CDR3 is TGTGCCAGCTCACTCACGGTTATGAACACTGAAGCTTTCTTT. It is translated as CASSLTVMNTEAFF.

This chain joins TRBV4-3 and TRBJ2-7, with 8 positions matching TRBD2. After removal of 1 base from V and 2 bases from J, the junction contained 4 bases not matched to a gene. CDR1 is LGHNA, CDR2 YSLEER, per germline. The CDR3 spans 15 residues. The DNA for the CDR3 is TGCGCCAGCAGCCAAGGCTCGCGGGGGGCCTACGAGCAGTACTTC. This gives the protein CASSQGSRGAYEQYF.

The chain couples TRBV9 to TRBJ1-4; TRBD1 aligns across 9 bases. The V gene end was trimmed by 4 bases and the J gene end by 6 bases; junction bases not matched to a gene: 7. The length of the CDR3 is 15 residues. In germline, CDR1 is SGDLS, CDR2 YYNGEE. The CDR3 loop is CASSFGGQGYEKLFF. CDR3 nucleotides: TGTGCCAGCAGCTTTGGGGGACAGGGCTATGAAAAACTGTTTTTT.

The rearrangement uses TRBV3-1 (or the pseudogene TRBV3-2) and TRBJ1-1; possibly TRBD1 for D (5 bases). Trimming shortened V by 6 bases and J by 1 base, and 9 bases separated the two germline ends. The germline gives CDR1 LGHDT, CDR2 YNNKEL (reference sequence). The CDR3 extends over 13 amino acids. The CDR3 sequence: CASSTTENTEAFF. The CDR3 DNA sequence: TGTGCCAGCAGTACGACAGAGAACACTGAAGCTTTCTTT.

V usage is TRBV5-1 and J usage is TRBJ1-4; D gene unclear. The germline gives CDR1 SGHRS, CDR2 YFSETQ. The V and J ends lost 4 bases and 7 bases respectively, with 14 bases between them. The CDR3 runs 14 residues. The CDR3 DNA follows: TGCGCCAGCAGCCCCTCGGGTCCACCTGAAAAACTGTTTTTT. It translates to CASSPSGPPEKLFF.

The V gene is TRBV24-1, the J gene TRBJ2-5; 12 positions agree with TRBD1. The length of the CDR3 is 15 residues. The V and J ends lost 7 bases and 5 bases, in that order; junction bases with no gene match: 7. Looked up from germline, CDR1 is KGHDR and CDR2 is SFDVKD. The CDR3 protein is CATSLGTGGTETQYF. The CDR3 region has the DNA TGTGCCACCAGCCTGGGGACAGGGGGCACGGAGACCCAGTACTTC.

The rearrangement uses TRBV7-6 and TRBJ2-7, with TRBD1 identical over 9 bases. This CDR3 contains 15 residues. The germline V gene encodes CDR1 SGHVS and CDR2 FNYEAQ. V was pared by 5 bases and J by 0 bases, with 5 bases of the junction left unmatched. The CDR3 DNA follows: TGTGCCAGCAGCCTGGGACAGGGAAGCTCCTACGAGCAGTACTTC. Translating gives CASSLGQGSSYEQYF.

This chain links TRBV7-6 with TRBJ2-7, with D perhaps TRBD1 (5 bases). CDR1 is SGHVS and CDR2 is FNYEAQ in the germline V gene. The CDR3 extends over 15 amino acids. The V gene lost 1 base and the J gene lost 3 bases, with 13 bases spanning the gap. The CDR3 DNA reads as TGTGCCAGCAGCTTAGGTTCAGGGAAAAACTACGAGCAGTACTTC. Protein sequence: CASSLGSGKNYEQYF.

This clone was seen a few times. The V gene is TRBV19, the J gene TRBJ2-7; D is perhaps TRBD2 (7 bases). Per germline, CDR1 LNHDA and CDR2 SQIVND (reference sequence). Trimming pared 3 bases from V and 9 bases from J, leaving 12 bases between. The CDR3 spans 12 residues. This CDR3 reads CASSMPAGAQYF. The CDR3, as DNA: TGTGCCAGTAGTATGCCCGCGGGGGCGCAGTACTTC.

The CDR3 coding sequence is TGTGCCAGCAGCGTATCTGCAGGGACTGGGGCCAACGTCCTGACTTTC. Its translation is CASSVSAGTGANVLTF. This rearrangement joins TRBV9 to TRBJ2-6; D perhaps matches TRBD1 (5 bases). Germline V lookup: CDR1 SGDLS, CDR2 YYNGEE. The CDR3 is made up of 16 amino acids. V dropped 1 base and J dropped 2 bases, with 10 bases sitting between them.

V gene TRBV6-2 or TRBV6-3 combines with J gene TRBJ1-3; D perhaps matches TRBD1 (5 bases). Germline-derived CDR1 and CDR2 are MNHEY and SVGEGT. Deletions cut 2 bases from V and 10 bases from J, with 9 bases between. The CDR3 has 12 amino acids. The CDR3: CASSYGDSTIYF. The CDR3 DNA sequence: TGTGCCAGCAGTTACGGGGACTCGACCATATATTTT.

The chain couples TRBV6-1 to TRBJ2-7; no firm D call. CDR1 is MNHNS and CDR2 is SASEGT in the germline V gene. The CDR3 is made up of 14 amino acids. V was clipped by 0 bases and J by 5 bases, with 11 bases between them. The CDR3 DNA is TGTGCCAGCAGTGAAGCGCACAGAAAGCACGAGCAGTACTTC. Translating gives CASSEAHRKHEQYF.

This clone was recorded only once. The chain's CDR3 is CASSPTGTGRETQYF. CDR3 sequence (DNA): TGTGCCAGCAGCCCCACCGGGACAGGCAGGGAGACCCAGTACTTC. The chain combines TRBV3-1 (or the pseudogene TRBV3-2) with TRBJ2-5; 8 positions match TRBD1. V was pared by 4 bases and J by 5 bases, with 9 bases of the junction left unmatched. Germline V gene sequence: CDR1 LGHDT, CDR2 YNNKEL (reference sequence). The CDR3 spans 15 residues.

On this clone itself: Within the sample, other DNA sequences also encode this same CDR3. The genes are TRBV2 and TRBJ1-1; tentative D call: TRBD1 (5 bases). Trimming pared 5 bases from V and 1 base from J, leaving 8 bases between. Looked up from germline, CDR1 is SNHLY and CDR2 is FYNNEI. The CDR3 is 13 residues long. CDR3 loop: CASSTTGNTEAFF. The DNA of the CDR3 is TGTGCCAGCAGTACCACAGGGAACACTGAAGCTTTCTTT.

The DNA of the CDR3 is TGTGCTAGTGGTTTGGTAATCAGGGGGCAAGCTAACTATGGCTACACCTTC. Translated, it gives CASGLVIRGQANYGYTF. This chain uses TRBV12-5 with TRBJ1-2, with TRBD1 matching over 8 bases. V shed 0 bases and J 0 bases; nucleotides not matched to a gene: 6. Germline V gene data show CDR1 as LGHNT and CDR2 as FRNRAP. This CDR3 is 17 amino acids long.

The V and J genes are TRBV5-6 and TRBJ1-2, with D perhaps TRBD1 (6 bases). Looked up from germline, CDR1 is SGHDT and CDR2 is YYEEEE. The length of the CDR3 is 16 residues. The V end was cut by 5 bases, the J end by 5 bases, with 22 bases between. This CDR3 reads CASSLQGTEDGYGYTF. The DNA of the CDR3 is TGTGCCAGCAGTCTCCAGGGGACCGAAGATGGGTATGGCTACACCTTC.

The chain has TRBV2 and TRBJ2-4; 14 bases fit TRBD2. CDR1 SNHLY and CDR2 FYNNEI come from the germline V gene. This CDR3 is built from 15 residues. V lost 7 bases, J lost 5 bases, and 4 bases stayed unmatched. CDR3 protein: CASIRLAGGQNIQYF. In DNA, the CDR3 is TGTGCCAGCATCCGACTAGCGGGGGGGCAAAACATTCAGTACTTC.

The CDR3 sequence: CASSLMGNPNIQYF. CDR3 nucleotides: TGTGCCAGCAGCTTAATGGGCAACCCAAACATTCAGTACTTC. The chain links TRBV7-9 to TRBJ2-4, with D hard to call. The CDR3 contains 14 residues. Germline V gene lookup returns CDR1 SEHNR and CDR2 FQNEAQ (reference sequence). V lost 2 bases and J lost 6, with 11 bases in between.

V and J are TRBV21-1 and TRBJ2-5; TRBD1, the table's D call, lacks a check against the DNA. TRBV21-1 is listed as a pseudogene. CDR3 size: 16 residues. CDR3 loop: CASSNQGVLGKETQYF. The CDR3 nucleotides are TGTGCCAGCAGCAACCAAGGGGTGCTGGGAAAAGAGACCCAGTACTTC.

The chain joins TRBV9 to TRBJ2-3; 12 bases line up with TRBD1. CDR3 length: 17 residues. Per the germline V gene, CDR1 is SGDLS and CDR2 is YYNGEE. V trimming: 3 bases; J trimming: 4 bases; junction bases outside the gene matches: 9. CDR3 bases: TGTGCCAGCAGCGCTTTCTCCGGGACAGGGGGCGCAGATACGCAGTATTTT. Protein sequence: CASSAFSGTGGADTQYF.

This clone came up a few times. The CDR3 region is CASSPDRGANYGYTF. The CDR3 DNA is TGTGCCAGCAGCCCCGACAGGGGGGCTAACTATGGCTACACCTTC. V gene TRBV3-1 (or the pseudogene TRBV3-2) combines with J gene TRBJ1-2; 9 bases are shared with TRBD1. V was pared by 4 bases and J by 0 bases, with 3 bases of the junction left unmatched. Per the germline V gene, CDR1 is LGHDT and CDR2 is YNNKEL (reference sequence). The CDR3 extends over 15 amino acids.

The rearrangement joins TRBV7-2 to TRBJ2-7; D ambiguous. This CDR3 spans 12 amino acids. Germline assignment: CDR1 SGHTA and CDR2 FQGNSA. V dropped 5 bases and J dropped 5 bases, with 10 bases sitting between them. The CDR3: CASSPNFHEQYF. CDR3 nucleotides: TGTGCCAGCAGCCCCAATTTTCACGAGCAGTACTTC.